These 2 T cell receptor beta chains were all obtained from the same sample, sequenced in a study of molecular identifiers for immune sequencing clone quantification. TCRdb re-analysed the PCR reads in MiXCR, keeping a single row per CDR3 protein. The sample has about half a million distinct CDR3 sequences, about a fifth seen once. The sequencing input was naive CD8+ T cells from blood, with Jurkat cell RNA spiked in. Subset reported: FACS-sorted CD8+CD4-CCR7+CD45RA+ naive T cells. All receptors come from a human donor in good health. Some libraries in this study had Jurkat cell RNA spiked in.

This clonotype appeared a few times. The gene calls are TRBV6-1 and TRBJ2-7; TRBD2 matches at 9 bases. There are 13 residues in the CDR3. With V trimmed by 6 bases and J by 4 bases, 4 bases remained unmatched. Germline loops: CDR1 MNHNS, CDR2 SASEGT. CDR3 bases: TGTGCCAGCAGCGATACTAGCGGGTACGAGCAGTACTTC. Protein product: CASSDTSGYEQYF.

Worth noting for this clonotype: A much larger clone is a single base away; this may be a read error. CDR3 coding DNA: TGTGCCAGCAGCCCTGACAGGGGCATGAGCACTGAAGCTTTCTTT. Protein: CASSPDRGMSTEAFF. The chain combines TRBV7-9 with TRBJ1-1; 8 bases agree with TRBD1. The CDR3 totals 15 residues. Germline CDR1 SEHNR, CDR2 FQNEAQ (reference sequence). The J segment lost 4 bases and the V segment lost 5 bases, leaving 9 bases of the junction unmatched.